The entry below describes one T cell receptor beta chain. Its antigen is not identified. Sequencing of TCR beta was performed on blood CD8+ and CD4+ T cells. TEMRA cells were FACS-enriched, and CD8+ and CD4+ T cells were isolated negatively. This sample was included in a study of CD8 T cells in Susac syndrome. General study results and limits: It was acknowledged in the study that the number of individuals who were included in its TCR sequencing and HLA analysis was relatively small.

The CDR3 is 14 amino acids. Trimming took off 2 bases at V and 1 base at J, with 6 bases between the two ends. The germline V gene has CDR1 SGHVS and CDR2 FQNEAQ. Random hexamers served to reverse transcribe roughly 0.45 to 1 ug RNA. Using its own MiXCR run on the immunoSEQ multiplex PCR reads, TCRdb lists one record per CDR3 protein. The repertoire holds approximately 150,000 distinct CDR3 sequences, with 94% as singletons. The material sequenced was CD4+ T cells from PBMCs. This TCR was recovered from a human donor with multiple sclerosis. The rearrangement uses TRBV7-8 and TRBJ2-1; D is ambiguous. The CDR3 here is CASSLRSSYNEQFF. CDR3 sequence (DNA): TGTGCCAGCAGCTTACGGTCTTCCTACAATGAGCAGTTCTTC.